This TCR beta chain was sequenced in a study of lymphopenia after photon versus proton radiotherapy. Using immunoSEQ multiplex PCR, the repertoire was profiled, and TCRdb retains in-frame clones only, with some absent. The sample comprises approximately 45,000 clones, less than 90% of which are singletons, and over 2% rests with the top ten. Germline V CDR1 and CDR2: SGDLS, YYNGEE. This CDR3 spans 15 amino acids. Trimming removed 2 bases from V and 2 bases from J, with 10 bases in between. The material was peripheral blood, obtained from a patient treated with photon-based radiotherapy. The receptor's source is a middle-aged man with gastric cancer. The V and J genes are TRBV9 and TRBJ2-2, with TRBD1 as a possible D gene (6 bases). The DNA of the CDR3 is TGTGCCAGCAGCGTTCGGACAGACAACACCGGGGAGCTGTTTTTT. This gives the protein CASSVRTDNTGELFF.